This T cell receptor (beta chain) was documented in a study of molecular identifiers for immune sequencing clone quantification. Study-wide context: Replicate RNA came from roughly 18,000 or 92,000 naive CD8 cells and was split five ways, and four parts were sequenced.

TCRdb reprocessed the PCR reads via MiXCR and lists one record per CDR3 protein. The sample consists of tens of thousands of distinct CDR3 sequences, around a sixth of them appearing once. Naive CD8 T cells were sorted, and the gate applied was CD8+CD4-CCR7+CD45RA+. Germline-derived CDR1 and CDR2 are MDHEN and SYDVKM. The CDR3 length is 16 residues. Trimming shortened V by 7 bases and J by 2 bases, and 18 bases separated the two germline ends. The genes are TRBV28 and TRBJ1-5; possible D gene TRBD1, 5 bases. Material for sequencing was naive CD8+ T cells from blood, with Jurkat cell RNA spiked in. Subset described: FACS-sorted CD8+CD4-CCR7+CD45RA+ naive T cells. The clonotype originates from a human donor in good health. Some libraries in this study had Jurkat cell RNA spiked in. The CDR3 loop reads CASTFRRGLGNQPQHF. In DNA form, the CDR3 reads TGTGCCAGCACCTTTCGGCGGGGCCTCGGCAATCAGCCCCAGCATTTT.